One TCR beta chain is described in this entry. This entry belongs to a study of blood T cell repertoires in COVID-19. Study details: The study drew acute and convalescent COVID-19 samples from the United States, Italy and Spain. PBMCs, B-cell-depleted T cells, or T cells were the source of the cDNA or gDNA that made up the material.

The CDR3 has 14 residues. Germline values: CDR1 MNHEY, CDR2 SVGEGT. V was shortened by 0 bases and J by 2 bases, with 7 bases between the two germline ends. The authors' processing: Counts of nucleated cells, estimated from reference gene primer amplification, were obtained. TCRdb's table, derived via immunoSEQ multiplex PCR, lists solely in-frame clones and lacks some. The V and J calls and clone size come from that table; D and trimming were worked out from the DNA. Here the sample spans about 220,000 clones, roughly 76% being singletons. This TCR was recovered from a human donor in a cohort sampled during active COVID-19. The sample was peripheral blood. V is TRBV6-2 or TRBV6-3 and J is TRBJ1-1; D not resolved. CDR3 protein: CASSYSGRNTEAFF. CDR3 bases: TGTGCCAGCAGTTACTCTGGCCGTAACACTGAAGCTTTCTTT.